This entry lists 14 T cell receptor beta chains sequenced from one sample in a study of T cell changes during pregnancy in multiple sclerosis. Libraries were prepared by immunoSEQ multiplex PCR; TCRdb keeps only in-frame clonotypes and omits some of them. The table records fewer than 35,000 clones, approximately 90% of them present only once. Source: CD8+ T cells from peripheral blood mononuclear cells, taken in the second trimester of pregnancy. Source of these receptors: a female donor with multiple sclerosis, enrolled in a pregnancy study.

This chain joins TRBV18 and TRBJ2-7; tentative D call: TRBD1 (6 bases). This CDR3 is built from 16 residues. Per germline, CDR1 KGHSH and CDR2 LQKENI. The V end lost 6 bases, the J end lost 3 bases, and 21 bases lay between the germline ends. CDR3 residues: CASSFFTQGRVYEQYF. The CDR3 DNA follows: TGTGCCAGCTCGTTTTTTACCCAGGGGCGAGTCTACGAGCAGTACTTC.

This clone appeared a single time. The CDR3 coding sequence is TGTGCCAGCAGCTTGGAGACAGGGGGCGGATTTGGCTACGAGCAGTACTTC. It translates to CASSLETGGGFGYEQYF. V gene TRBV11-2 combines with J gene TRBJ2-7; 10 positions match TRBD1. V gave up 3 bases and J gave up 3 bases; unmatched junction bases: 11. This CDR3 region has 17 residues. The V gene's germline CDR1 is SGHAT and CDR2 FQNNGV.

In nucleotides, the CDR3 is TGCGCCAGCAGTGCCAACAGCTATGGCTACACCTTC. It yields the protein CASSANSYGYTF. The rearrangement uses TRBV10-2 and TRBJ1-2; D remains ambiguous. Germline V gives CDR1 WSHSY, CDR2 SAAADI. The CDR3 has 12 residues. V gave up 4 bases and J gave up 4 bases, with 7 bases separating them.

This clone was seen once. The chain carries TRBV27 and TRBJ2-7; 7 bases match TRBD2. In germline, CDR1 is MNHEY, CDR2 SMNVEV (reference sequence). This CDR3 has 17 amino acids. Germline trimming cut 4 bases from V and 3 bases from J; bases unmatched to any gene: 15. The CDR3 sequence is CASSYSPPWLADYEQYF. CDR3 nucleotide sequence: TGTGCCAGCAGTTATTCCCCCCCCTGGCTAGCGGACTACGAGCAGTACTTC.

This clone appeared a single time. The chain is built from TRBV7-9 and TRBJ2-7; maybe TRBD2 (6 bases). V shed 0 bases and J shed 0 bases, with 18 bases lying between them. CDR1 and CDR2 (germline): SEHNR, FQNEAQ (reference sequence). The CDR3 has 18 amino acids. CDR3 coding DNA: TGTGCCAGCAGCTTAGCGGTCGGCGCTAGCGCCTCCTCCTACGAGCAGTACTTC. Its translation: CASSLAVGASASSYEQYF.

The chain recombines TRBV7-9 with TRBJ2-7, with 7 bases matching TRBD1. The germline gives CDR1 SEHNR, CDR2 FQNEAQ (reference sequence). The ends lost 4 bases at V and 3 bases at J; junction bases unmatched: 9. The CDR3 contains 15 residues. In DNA form, the CDR3 reads TGTGCCAGCAGCTCTTCCGACAGGGCATACTACGAGCAGTACTTC. It is translated as CASSSSDRAYYEQYF. The variable domain in full, with the rest retrieved from reference TRBV7-9 and TRBJ2-7, is DTGVSQNPRHKITKRGQNVTFRCDPISEHNRLYWYRQTLGQGPEFLTYFQNEAQLEKSRLLSDRFSAERPKGSFSTLEIQRTEQGDSAMYLCASSSSDRAYYEQYFGPGTRLTVT.

The genes are TRBV14 and TRBJ2-1; D is unresolved. The CDR3 sequence is 14 residues long. From germline, CDR1 is SGHDN and CDR2 FVKESK. With 0 bases removed from V and 5 bases from J, the gap between germline ends came to 8 bases. The CDR3 reads CASSQDPVHNEQFF. The CDR3 bases are TGTGCCAGCAGCCAAGATCCGGTACACAATGAGCAGTTCTTC.

The chain uses TRBV5-4 and TRBJ2-3, with 8 bases identical to TRBD2. Germline-derived CDR1 and CDR2 are SGHNT and YYREEE (reference sequence). The CDR3 contains 16 residues. With V trimmed by 0 bases and J by 1 base, 4 bases remained unmatched. The chain's CDR3 is CASSLGLALGTDTQYF. The CDR3 nucleotides read TGTGCCAGCAGCTTGGGACTAGCGCTTGGCACAGATACGCAGTATTTT. The full variable domain, its missing parts supplied by reference TRBV5-4 and TRBJ2-3, is ETGVTQSPTHLIKTRGQQVTLRCSSQSGHNTVSWYQQALGQGPQFIFQYYREEENGRGNFPPRFSGLQFPNYSSELNVNALELDDSALYLCASSLGLALGTDTQYFGPGTRLTVL.

The chain combines TRBV11-3 with TRBJ2-2, with 11 bases matching TRBD2. The CDR3 totals 17 residues. With V trimmed by 1 base and J by 6 bases, 7 bases remained unmatched. The germline gives CDR1 SGHNT, CDR2 YENEEA. CDR3 sequence (DNA): TGTGCCAGCAGCTTAGCAAAAGGACTAGCGGGTTCCGGGGAGCTGTTTTTT. Protein: CASSLAKGLAGSGELFF.

The chain links TRBV5-1 to TRBJ2-1; D ambiguous. There are 17 residues in the CDR3. Looked up from germline, CDR1 is SGHRS and CDR2 is YFSETQ. V gave up 0 bases and J gave up 3 bases, with 16 bases separating them. The CDR3 spells CASSLAPLGRSYNEQFF. CDR3 sequence (DNA): TGCGCCAGCAGCTTGGCCCCTCTAGGAAGAAGCTACAATGAGCAGTTCTTC. The variable domain in full, with the rest retrieved from reference TRBV5-1 and TRBJ2-1, is KAGVTQTPRYLIKTRGQQVTLSCSPISGHRSVSWYQQTPGQGLQFLFEYFSETQRNKGNFPGRFSGRQFSNSRSEMNVSTLELGDSALYLCASSLAPLGRSYNEQFFGPGTRLTVL.

Within the sample, this clone is large (0.1 to 1%). V is TRBV7-2 and J is TRBJ2-7; TRBD2 matches at 9 bases. Germline CDR1 reads SGHTA; CDR2 reads FQGNSA. Losses at the gene ends were 0 bases for V and 4 bases for J; bases not matched to a gene: 7. The CDR3 length is 16 residues. CDR3 sequence: CASSLAGSGRGYEQYF. CDR3 DNA: TGTGCCAGCAGCTTAGCGGGTAGCGGGAGAGGGTACGAGCAGTACTTC.

This chain connects TRBV10-3 to TRBJ1-2; D not resolved. CDR1 is ENHRY, CDR2 SYGVKD, per germline. The CDR3 consists of 14 residues. The V end lost 6 bases, the J end lost 4 bases, and 15 bases lay between the germline ends. The CDR3 protein is CAISKPRAGYGYTF. DNA of the CDR3: TGTGCCATCAGCAAACCCAGAGCAGGCTATGGCTACACCTTC.

This clone is a singleton in its sample. The chain combines TRBV5-1 with TRBJ2-5, with 10 bases fitting TRBD2. After removal of 3 bases from V and 5 bases from J, the junction contained 13 bases not matched to a gene. The germline CDR1 and CDR2 sequences are SGHRS and YFSETQ. The CDR3 totals 17 residues. In nucleotides, the CDR3 is TGCGCCAGCAGCTCCAGTTTAGCGGGAGGAATCAGTGAGACCCAGTACTTC. Protein sequence: CASSSSLAGGISETQYF.

This chain links TRBV5-6 with TRBJ2-5; no clear D. The CDR3 is 12 residues long. Trimming stripped 3 bases from V and 5 bases from J, with 8 bases between. Germline values: CDR1 SGHDT, CDR2 YYEEEE. CDR3 region: CASSSSQETQYF. CDR3 nucleotide sequence: TGTGCCAGCAGCTCTTCCCAGGAGACCCAGTACTTC.